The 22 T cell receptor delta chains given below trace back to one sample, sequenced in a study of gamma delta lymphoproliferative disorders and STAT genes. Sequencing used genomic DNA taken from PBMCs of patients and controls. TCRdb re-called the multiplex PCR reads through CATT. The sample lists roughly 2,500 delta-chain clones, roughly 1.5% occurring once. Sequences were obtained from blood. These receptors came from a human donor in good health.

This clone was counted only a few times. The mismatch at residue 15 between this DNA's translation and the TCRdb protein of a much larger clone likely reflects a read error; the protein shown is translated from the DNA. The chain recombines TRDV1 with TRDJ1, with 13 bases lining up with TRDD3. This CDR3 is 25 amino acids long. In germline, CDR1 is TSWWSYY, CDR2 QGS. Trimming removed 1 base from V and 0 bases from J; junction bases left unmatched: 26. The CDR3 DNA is TGTGCTCTTGGGGAACCGTTACTAACCCGTACTGGGGGATACGTGAAGAAGCTCTACACCGATAAACTCATCTTT. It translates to CALGEPLLTRTGGYVKKLYTDKLIF.

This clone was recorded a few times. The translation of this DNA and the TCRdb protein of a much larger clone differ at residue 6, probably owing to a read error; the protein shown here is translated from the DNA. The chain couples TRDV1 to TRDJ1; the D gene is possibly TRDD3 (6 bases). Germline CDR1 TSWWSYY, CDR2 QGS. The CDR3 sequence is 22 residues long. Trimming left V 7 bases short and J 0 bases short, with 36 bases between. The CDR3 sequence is CALAPPFFPGIRVDPYTDKLIF. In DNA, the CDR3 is TGTGCTCTTGCCCCTCCCTTTTTTCCGGGGATTAGGGTGGACCCTTACACCGATAAACTCATCTTT.

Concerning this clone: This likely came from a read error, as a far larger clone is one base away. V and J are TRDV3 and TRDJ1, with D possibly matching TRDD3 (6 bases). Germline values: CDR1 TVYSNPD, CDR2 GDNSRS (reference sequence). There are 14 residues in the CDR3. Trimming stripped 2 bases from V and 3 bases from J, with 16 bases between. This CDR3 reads CAFYGGPYADKLIF. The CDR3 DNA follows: TGTGCCTTTTACGGGGGACCGTACGCCGATAAACTCATCTTT.

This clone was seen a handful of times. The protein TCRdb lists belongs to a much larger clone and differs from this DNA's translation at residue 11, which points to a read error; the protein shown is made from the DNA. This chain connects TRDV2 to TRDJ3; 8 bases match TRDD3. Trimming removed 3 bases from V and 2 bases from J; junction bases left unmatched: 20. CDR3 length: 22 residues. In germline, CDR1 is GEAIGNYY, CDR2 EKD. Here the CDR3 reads CACDSPGMGDPLSPWDTRQMFF. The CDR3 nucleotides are TGTGCCTGTGACTCACCGGGCATGGGGGATCCCCTAAGCCCCTGGGACACCCGACAGATGTTTTTC.

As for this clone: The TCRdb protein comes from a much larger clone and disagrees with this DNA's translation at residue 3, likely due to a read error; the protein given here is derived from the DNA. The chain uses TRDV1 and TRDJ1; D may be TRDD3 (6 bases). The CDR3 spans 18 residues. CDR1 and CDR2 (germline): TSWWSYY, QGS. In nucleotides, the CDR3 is TGTGCTCCTGGGGAACTCGGGGGGACAATTCCCGACACCGATAAACTCATCTTT. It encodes CAPGELGGTIPDTDKLIF.

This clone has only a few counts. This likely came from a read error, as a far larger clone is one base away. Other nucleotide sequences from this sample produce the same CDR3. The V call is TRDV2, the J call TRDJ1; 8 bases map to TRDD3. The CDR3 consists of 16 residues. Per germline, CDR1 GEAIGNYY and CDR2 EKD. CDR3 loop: CACDKLGGVYTDKLIF. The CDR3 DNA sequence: TGTGCCTGTGACAAACTGGGGGGAGTGTACACAGATAAACTCATCTTT.

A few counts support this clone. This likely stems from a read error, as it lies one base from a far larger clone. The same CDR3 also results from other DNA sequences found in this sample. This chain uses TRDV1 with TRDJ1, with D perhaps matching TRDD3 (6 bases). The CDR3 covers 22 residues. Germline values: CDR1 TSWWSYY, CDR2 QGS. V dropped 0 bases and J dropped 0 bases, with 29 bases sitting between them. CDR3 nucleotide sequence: TGTGCTCTTGGGGAACTTTTGCGCCCGCATACTATCTGGGGAATGTACACCGATAAACTCATCTTT. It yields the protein CALGELLRPHTIWGMYTDKLIF.

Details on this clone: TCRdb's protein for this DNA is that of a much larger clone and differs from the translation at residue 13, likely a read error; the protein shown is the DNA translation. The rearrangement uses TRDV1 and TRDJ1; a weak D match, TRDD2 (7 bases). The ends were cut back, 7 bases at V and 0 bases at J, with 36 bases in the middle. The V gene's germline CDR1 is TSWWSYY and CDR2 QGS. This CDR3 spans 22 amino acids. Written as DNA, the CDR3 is TGTGCTCTTGCCCCTTCCTTTTTTCCGGGGATTAGGGCGGACCCTTACACCGATAAACTCATCTTT. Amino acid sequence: CALAPSFFPGIRADPYTDKLIF.

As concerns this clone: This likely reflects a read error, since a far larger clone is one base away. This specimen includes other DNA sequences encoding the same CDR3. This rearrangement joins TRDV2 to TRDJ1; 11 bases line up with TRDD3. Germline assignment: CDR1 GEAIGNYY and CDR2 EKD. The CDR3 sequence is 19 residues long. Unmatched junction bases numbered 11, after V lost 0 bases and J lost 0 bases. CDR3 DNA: TGTGCCTGTGACACCGTCCATCTGGGGGATACTCAGTACACCGATAAACTCATCTTT. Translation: CACDTVHLGDTQYTDKLIF.

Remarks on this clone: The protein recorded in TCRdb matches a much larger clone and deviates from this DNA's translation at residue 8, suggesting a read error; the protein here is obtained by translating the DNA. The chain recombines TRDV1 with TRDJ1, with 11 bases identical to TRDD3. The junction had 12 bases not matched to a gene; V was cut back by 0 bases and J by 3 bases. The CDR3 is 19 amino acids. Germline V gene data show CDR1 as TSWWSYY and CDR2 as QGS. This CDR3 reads CALGELSYWGIRTSDKLIF. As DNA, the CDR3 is TGTGCTCTTGGGGAACTGAGCTACTGGGGGATAAGAACGTCCGATAAACTCATCTTT.

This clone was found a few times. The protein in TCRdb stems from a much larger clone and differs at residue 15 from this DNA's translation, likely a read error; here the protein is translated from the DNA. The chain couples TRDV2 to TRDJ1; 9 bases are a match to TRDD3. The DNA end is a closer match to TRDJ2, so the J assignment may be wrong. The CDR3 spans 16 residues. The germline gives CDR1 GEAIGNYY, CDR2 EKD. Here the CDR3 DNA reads TGTGCCTGTGACTCCTTACTGGGGGAATACACCGATAAACTCTTCTTT. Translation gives CACDSLLGEYTDKLFF.

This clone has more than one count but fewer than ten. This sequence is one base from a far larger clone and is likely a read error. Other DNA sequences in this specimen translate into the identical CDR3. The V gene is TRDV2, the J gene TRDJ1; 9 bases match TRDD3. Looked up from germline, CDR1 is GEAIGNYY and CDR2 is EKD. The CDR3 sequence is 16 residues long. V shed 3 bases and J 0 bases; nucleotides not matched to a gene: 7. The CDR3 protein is CACDSLLGEYTDKLIF. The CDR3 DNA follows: TGTGCCTGTGACTCCCTACTGGGGGAATACACCGATAAACTCATCTTT.

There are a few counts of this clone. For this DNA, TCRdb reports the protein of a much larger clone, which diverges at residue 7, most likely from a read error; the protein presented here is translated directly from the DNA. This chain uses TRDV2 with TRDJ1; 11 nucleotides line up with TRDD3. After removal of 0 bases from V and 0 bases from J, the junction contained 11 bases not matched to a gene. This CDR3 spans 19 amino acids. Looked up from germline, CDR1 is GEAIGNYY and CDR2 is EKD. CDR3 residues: CACDTVRLGDTQYTDKLIF. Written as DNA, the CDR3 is TGTGCCTGTGACACCGTTCGTCTGGGGGATACTCAGTACACCGATAAACTCATCTTT.

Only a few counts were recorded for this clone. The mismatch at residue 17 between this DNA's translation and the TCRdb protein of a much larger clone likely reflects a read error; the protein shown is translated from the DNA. CDR3 in amino acids: CASPSCDGDTRTYTDKFIF. The CDR3 DNA sequence: TGTGCCTCTCCTTCCTGCGACGGGGATACGAGGACGTACACCGATAAATTCATCTTT. This rearrangement joins TRDV3 to TRDJ1, with 9 nucleotides matching TRDD3. Per the germline V gene, CDR1 is TVYSNPD and CDR2 is GDNSRS (reference sequence). The CDR3 spans 19 residues.

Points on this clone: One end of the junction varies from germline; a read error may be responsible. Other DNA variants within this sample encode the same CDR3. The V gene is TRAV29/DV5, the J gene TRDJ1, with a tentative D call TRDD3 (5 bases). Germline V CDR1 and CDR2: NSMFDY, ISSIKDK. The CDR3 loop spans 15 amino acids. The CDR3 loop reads CAASHSPGSHRGLIF. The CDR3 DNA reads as TGTGCGGCAAGCCACTCCCCGGGGAGCCATAGGGGACTCATCTTT. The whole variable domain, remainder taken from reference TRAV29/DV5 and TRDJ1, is DQQVKQNSPSLSVQEGRISILNCDYTNSMFDYFLWYKKYPAEGPTFLISISSIKDKNEDGRFTVFLNKSAKHLSLHIVPSQPGDSAVYFCAASHSPGSHRGLIFGKGTRVTVEP.

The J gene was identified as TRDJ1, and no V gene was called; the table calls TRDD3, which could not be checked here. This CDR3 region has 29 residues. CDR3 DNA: TGTGCTTCATTGTGCCTTCCCCCCCACGCTGGGGGATACGCTGCGACTGTGTACCTTCCCACGCTTTACACCGATAAACTCATCTTT. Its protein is CASLCLPPHAGGYAATVYLPTLYTDKLIF.

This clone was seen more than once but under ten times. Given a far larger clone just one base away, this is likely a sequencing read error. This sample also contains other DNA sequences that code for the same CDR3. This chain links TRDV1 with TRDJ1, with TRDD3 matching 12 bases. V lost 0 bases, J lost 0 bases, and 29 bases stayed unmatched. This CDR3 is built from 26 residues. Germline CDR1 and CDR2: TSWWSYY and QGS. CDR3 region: CALGELGGVFASGGYGPGWYTDKLIF. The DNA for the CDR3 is TGTGCTCTTGGGGAACTGGGAGGGGTGTTTGCTTCTGGGGGATACGGCCCAGGTTGGTACACCGATAAACTCATCTTT.

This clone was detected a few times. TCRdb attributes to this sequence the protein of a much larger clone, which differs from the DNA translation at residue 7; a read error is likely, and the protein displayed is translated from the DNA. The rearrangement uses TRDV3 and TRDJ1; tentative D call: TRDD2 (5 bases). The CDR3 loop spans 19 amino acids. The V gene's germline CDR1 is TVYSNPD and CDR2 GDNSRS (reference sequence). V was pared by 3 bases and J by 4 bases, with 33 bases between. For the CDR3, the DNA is TGTGCCTTCCGCCTTCTCCCACCTCCCATCCTCTTTTGGGTCGATAAACTCATCTTT. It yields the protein CAFRLLPPPILFWVDKLIF.

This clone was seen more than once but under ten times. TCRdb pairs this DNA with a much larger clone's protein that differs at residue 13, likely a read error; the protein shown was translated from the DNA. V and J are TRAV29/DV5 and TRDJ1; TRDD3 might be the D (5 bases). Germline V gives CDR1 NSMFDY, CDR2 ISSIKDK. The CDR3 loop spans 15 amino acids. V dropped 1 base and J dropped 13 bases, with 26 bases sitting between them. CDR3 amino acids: CAASHSPGNHRGPIF. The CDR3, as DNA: TGTGCAGCAAGCCACTCCCCGGGGAACCATAGGGGACCCATCTTT.

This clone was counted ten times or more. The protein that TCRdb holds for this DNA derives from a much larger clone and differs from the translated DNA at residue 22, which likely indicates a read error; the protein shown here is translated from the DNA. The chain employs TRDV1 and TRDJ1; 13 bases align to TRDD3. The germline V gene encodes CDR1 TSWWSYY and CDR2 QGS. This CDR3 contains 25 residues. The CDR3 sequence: CALGEPLLTRTGGYAKKLYTDRLIF. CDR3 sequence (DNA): TGTGCTCTTGGGGAACCGTTACTAACCCGTACTGGGGGATACGCGAAGAAGCTCTACACCGATAGACTCATCTTT.

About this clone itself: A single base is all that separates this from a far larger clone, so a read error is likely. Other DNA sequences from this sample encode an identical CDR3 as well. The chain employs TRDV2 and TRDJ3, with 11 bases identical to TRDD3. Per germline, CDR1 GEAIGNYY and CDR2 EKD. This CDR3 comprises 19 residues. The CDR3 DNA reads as TGTGCCTGTGACTACTTGGGGGATACGACCTCCTGGGACACCCGCCAGATGTTTTTC. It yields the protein CACDYLGDTTSWDTRQMFF.

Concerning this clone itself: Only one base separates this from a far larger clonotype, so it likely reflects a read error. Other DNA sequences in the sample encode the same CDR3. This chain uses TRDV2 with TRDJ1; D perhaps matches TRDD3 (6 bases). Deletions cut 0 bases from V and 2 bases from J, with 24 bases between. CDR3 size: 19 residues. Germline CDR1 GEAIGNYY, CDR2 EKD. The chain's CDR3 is CACDTVQGRLGSYTDKLIF. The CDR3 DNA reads TGTGCCTGTGACACCGTTCAAGGCCGACTGGGCTCTTATACCGATAAACTCATCTTT.